A single sample gave rise to the 16 T cell receptor beta chains below, sequenced in a study of shared clonotypes between healthy human individuals. Only CD45RO-negative cells positively selected for CCR7 counted as naive CD8 cells, so terminally differentiated effector memory CD45RA+ cells were excluded. Some clones are missing from TCRdb's copy, which holds only in-frame ones; the method was immunoSEQ multiplex PCR. Among around 2,100,000 clones listed, about 95% were seen once. What was sequenced was naive CD8+ T cells sorted from blood. The receptors come from a man aged 18 to 35 in good health.

The V and J genes are TRBV5-4 and TRBJ2-1; no reliable D call. The V gene's germline CDR1 is SGHNT and CDR2 YYREEE (reference sequence). This CDR3 spans 12 amino acids. Trimming removed 2 bases from V and 8 bases from J, with 8 bases in between. In DNA, the CDR3 is TGTGCCAGCAGCTTTCTTGACGATGAGCAGTTCTTC. This encodes CASSFLDDEQFF.

J is TRBJ2-7 and V is TRBV28; D possibly uses TRBD1 or TRBD2 (6 bases each). The CDR3 covers 15 residues. Germline CDR1 MDHEN, CDR2 SYDVKM. V lost 2 bases, J lost 2 bases, and 13 bases lay in between. The CDR3 loop is CASSLRGPLTYEQYF. The CDR3 nucleotides are TGTGCCAGCAGTTTACGGGGGCCACTGACCTACGAGCAGTACTTC.

V and J are TRBV27 and TRBJ2-2, with a tentative D call TRBD1 (6 bases). V lost 7 bases, J lost 6 bases, and 15 bases lay in between. Germline V CDR1 and CDR2: MNHEY, SMNVEV (reference sequence). CDR3 length equals 14 residues. The chain's CDR3 is CASTFGGAPGELFF. As DNA, the CDR3 is TGTGCCAGCACCTTTGGGGGCGCCCCCGGGGAGCTGTTTTTT.

The genes are TRBV19 and TRBJ1-4, with 10 bases aligning to TRBD1. Germline V lookup: CDR1 LNHDA, CDR2 SQIVND (reference sequence). This CDR3 is built from 15 residues. The ends lost 5 bases at V and 6 bases at J; junction bases unmatched: 6. CDR3 coding DNA: TGTGCCAGTAGTCCATGGACAGGGGGAGATGAAAAACTGTTTTTT. Translated, it gives CASSPWTGGDEKLFF. The full variable domain, rest sourced from reference TRBV19 and TRBJ1-4, is DGGITQSPKYLFRKEGQNVTLSCEQNLNHDAMYWYRQDPGQGLRLIYYSQIVNDFQKGDIAEGYSVSREKKESFPLTVTSAQKNPTAFYLCASSPWTGGDEKLFFGSGTQLSVL.

The CDR3 region is CAISRDFAYEQYF. DNA of the CDR3: TGTGCCATCAGCCGGGACTTCGCCTACGAGCAGTACTTC. V gene TRBV10-3 combines with J gene TRBJ2-7; D might be TRBD2 (6 bases). V was cut by 6 bases and J by 2 bases, with 11 bases left in between. The CDR3 extends over 13 amino acids. Germline assignment: CDR1 ENHRY and CDR2 SYGVKD.

The chain couples TRBV27 to TRBJ1-6; TRBD1 matches at 9 bases. CDR1 is MNHEY, CDR2 SMNVEV, per germline (reference sequence). V was pared by 5 bases and J by 5 bases, with 10 bases of the junction left unmatched. CDR3 length equals 17 residues. For the CDR3, the DNA is TGTGCCAGCAGTCTGCTCGGGACAGGGAGGGATAATTCACCCCTCCACTTT. It encodes CASSLLGTGRDNSPLHF.

The rearrangement links TRBV7-8 to TRBJ2-7, with a possible D match to TRBD2 (5 bases). Per the germline V gene, CDR1 is SGHVS and CDR2 is FQNEAQ. CDR3 length: 15 residues. V dropped 5 bases and J dropped 3 bases, with 17 bases sitting between them. The CDR3 DNA sequence: TGTGCCAGCAGCCGGCAAACGACCGGGGACTACGAGCAGTACTTC. Its protein product is CASSRQTTGDYEQYF.

The J gene is TRBJ1-1, the V gene TRBV13; D is unresolved. V dropped 5 bases and J dropped 4 bases, with 11 bases sitting between them. Per germline, CDR1 PRHDT and CDR2 FYEKMQ (reference sequence). The CDR3 sequence is 13 residues long. This chain's CDR3 is CASSPYSSTEAFF. CDR3 bases: TGTGCCAGCAGCCCATACAGCTCCACTGAAGCTTTCTTT.

V gene TRBV23-1 combines with J gene TRBJ1-3, with a weak D call TRBD1 (6 bases). TRBV23-1 is an open reading frame whose function is uncertain. The CDR3 consists of 18 residues. V was pared by 0 bases and J by 0 bases, with 15 bases between. The CDR3 spells CASSQSRGQGYSGNTIYF. The DNA of the CDR3 is TGCGCCAGCAGTCAATCCAGGGGCCAGGGCTACTCTGGAAACACCATATATTTT.

As concerns this clone: The identical CDR3 is also encoded by other nucleotide sequences in the sample. The gene calls are TRBV7-9 and TRBJ2-7; no clear D gene. The CDR3 extends over 12 amino acids. The V end lost 5 bases, the J end lost 4 bases, and 9 bases lay between the germline ends. Germline-derived CDR1 and CDR2 are SEHNR and FQNEAQ (reference sequence). CDR3 sequence (DNA): TGTGCCAGCAGCGCCTCTGGGTACGAGCAGTACTTC. It encodes CASSASGYEQYF.

In the case of this clone: Distinct nucleotide sequences in the sample also encode this CDR3. The CDR3 DNA is TGTGCCACCAGCAGAGACCGGGGGAACACTGAAGCTTTCTTT. Translating it yields CATSRDRGNTEAFF. This chain connects TRBV15 to TRBJ1-1; D is unresolved. Trimming stripped 0 bases from V and 1 base from J, with 6 bases between. Germline V gene data show CDR1 as LNHNV and CDR2 as YYDKDF (reference sequence). The CDR3 has 14 amino acids.

The rearrangement joins TRBV5-4 to TRBJ1-2; no clear D. V was pared by 4 bases and J by 8 bases, with 12 bases between. The CDR3 has 12 residues. Germline loops: CDR1 SGHNT, CDR2 YYREEE (reference sequence). The CDR3 here is CASSGDWEGYTF. CDR3 sequence (DNA): TGTGCCAGCAGCGGAGACTGGGAGGGCTACACCTTC. The full variable domain, in which reference TRBV5-4 and TRBJ1-2 provide the parts outside the CDR3, is ETGVTQSPTHLIKTRGQQVTLRCSSQSGHNTVSWYQQALGQGPQFIFQYYREEENGRGNFPPRFSGLQFPNYSSELNVNALELDDSALYLCASSGDWEGYTFGSGTRLTVV.

This chain connects TRBV5-6 to TRBJ2-5, with 8 bases aligning to TRBD2. This CDR3 comprises 18 residues. Trimming cost V 4 bases and J 2 bases; bases outside gene matches: 16. Germline V gene sequence: CDR1 SGHDT, CDR2 YYEEEE. The CDR3 reads CASSTNRVSGREQETQYF. Written as DNA, the CDR3 is TGTGCCAGCAGCACCAACAGGGTATCCGGGAGGGAGCAAGAGACCCAGTACTTC.

The chain has TRBV15 and TRBJ1-2; 7 nucleotides match TRBD1. The length of the CDR3 is 13 residues. V trimming: 5 bases; J trimming: 6 bases; junction bases outside the gene matches: 6. Germline V lookup: CDR1 LNHNV, CDR2 YYDKDF (reference sequence). CDR3 sequence (DNA): TGTGCCACCAGCGTCCAAACAGGGGATGGCTACACCTTC. It codes for CATSVQTGDGYTF.

J is TRBJ2-1 and V is TRBV14; tentative D call: TRBD2 (7 bases). V lost 0 bases, J lost 4 bases, and 10 bases lay in between. The CDR3 is 15 amino acids. Germline V gene lookup returns CDR1 SGHDN and CDR2 FVKESK. The CDR3 sequence is CASSQDGRGYNEQFF. The CDR3 nucleotides are TGTGCCAGCAGCCAAGATGGGAGGGGGTACAATGAGCAGTTCTTC.

The chain carries TRBV30 and TRBJ1-5; D gene ambiguous. This CDR3 is 15 amino acids long. Between the trimmed V and J ends, which lost 1 base and 0 bases, there was a span of 10 bases. CDR1 is GTSNPN and CDR2 is SVGIG in the germline V gene (reference sequence). CDR3 in DNA: TGTGCCTGGAGTGATGGGGTGAATAGCAATCAGCCCCAGCATTTT. Translating gives CAWSDGVNSNQPQHF.